This TCR beta chain was found in a study of shared clonotypes between healthy human individuals. The wider study: The donors, a couple of women and three men, were aged 18 to 49.

Germline assignment: CDR1 SGHTA and CDR2 FQGNSA. The CDR3 has 15 amino acids. Between the trimmed V and J ends, which lost 1 base and 1 base, there was a span of 9 bases. On this clone itself: The sample contains more than one DNA sequence encoding this CDR3.

Data came from immunoSEQ multiplex PCR; TCRdb stores just in-frame clones and leaves some out. The data contain some 1 million clones, 70% to 80% of them singletons. V and J are TRBV7-2 and TRBJ2-3; a weak D match, TRBD2 (5 bases). The receptor was derived from a young man in good health. Specimen: memory CD4+ T cells sorted from blood. As for subset: CD45RA-negative fraction. The CDR3 DNA reads as TGTGCCAGCAGCTTAGGGACTTCTCGCACAGATACGCAGTATTTT. This translates into CASSLGTSRTDTQYF. Based on the CDR3 plus reference TRBV7-2 and TRBJ2-3, the full variable domain is GAGVSQSPSNKVTEKGKDVELRCDPISGHTALYWYRQSLGQGLEFLIYFQGNSAPDKSGLPSDRFSAERTGGSVSTLTIQRTQQEDSAVYLCASSLGTSRTDTQYFGPGTRLTVL.